Shown below are 6 T cell receptor beta chains from a single sample sequenced in a study of cytomegalovirus exposure and HLA in healthy donors. It was with 60 Vbeta and 13 Jbeta primers that the PCR ran. Libraries were prepared by immunoSEQ multiplex PCR; TCRdb keeps only in-frame clonotypes and omits some of them. The sample lists fewer than 250,000 clones; about 80% were seen once. Sequencing input: PBMCs. These receptors all come from a man in his forties in good health and CMV-seronegative.

The chain links TRBV14 to TRBJ2-7; 7 nucleotides match TRBD2. Germline trimming cut 4 bases from V and 6 bases from J; bases unmatched to any gene: 15. The CDR3 loop spans 16 amino acids. Germline CDR1 reads SGHDN; CDR2 reads FVKESK. The CDR3 reads CASSRMLPRGEGEQYF. Here the CDR3 DNA reads TGTGCCAGCAGCCGCATGCTCCCTAGAGGGGAGGGCGAGCAGTACTTC. Combining the CDR3 with reference TRBV14 and TRBJ2-7 gives the whole variable domain EAGVTQFPSHSVIEKGQTVTLRCDPISGHDNLYWYRRVMGKEIKFLLHFVKESKQDESGMPNNRFLAERTGGTYSTLKVQPAELEDSGVYFCASSRMLPRGEGEQYFGPGTRLTVT.

This chain links TRBV27 with TRBJ1-1; the D is unclear. Germline CDR1 reads MNHEY; CDR2 reads SMNVEV (reference sequence). The V end was cut by 7 bases, the J end by 5 bases, with 14 bases between. The CDR3 consists of 13 residues. The CDR3 sequence is CASTPRTGTEAFF. The CDR3 DNA follows: TGTGCCAGCACTCCGAGGACGGGAACTGAAGCTTTCTTT.

The chain is built from TRBV11-2 and TRBJ2-3, with 10 bases that match TRBD1. Germline lookup yields CDR1 SGHAT and CDR2 FQNNGV. The CDR3 covers 17 residues. The V segment lost 1 base and the J segment 1 base; nucleotides outside the gene matches: 5. The CDR3: CASSLGQGARGTDTQYF. The DNA of the CDR3 is TGTGCCAGCAGCTTAGGACAGGGGGCGCGGGGCACAGATACGCAGTATTTT.

This clone has just a few counts. V is TRBV5-6 and J is TRBJ2-3; perhaps TRBD2 as D (5 bases). Trimming removed 1 base from V and 0 bases from J, with 12 bases in between. This CDR3 is 16 amino acids long. Germline CDR1 is SGHDT and CDR2 is YYEEEE. The CDR3 loop reads CASSLYERTSTDTQYF. For the CDR3, the DNA is TGTGCCAGCAGCTTGTACGAGCGGACTAGCACAGATACGCAGTATTTT.

This clone was detected only a few times. V usage is TRBV7-2 and J usage is TRBJ1-2; a weak D match, TRBD1 (6 bases). This CDR3 has 14 amino acids. Trimming shortened V by 5 bases and J by 5 bases, and 15 bases separated the two germline ends. Per the germline V gene, CDR1 is SGHTA and CDR2 is FQGNSA. CDR3 region: CASSSDRWAYGYTF. In DNA form, the CDR3 reads TGTGCCAGCAGCAGTGACAGGTGGGCGTATGGCTACACCTTC.

This chain connects TRBV2 to TRBJ1-1; possibly TRBD1 for D (6 bases). V was shortened by 7 bases and J by 2 bases, with 11 bases between the two germline ends. Germline V gene data show CDR1 as SNHLY and CDR2 as FYNNEI. CDR3 size: 13 residues. The CDR3 DNA is TGTGCCAGCACTTTGGACAGCAACACTGAAGCTTTCTTT. It yields the protein CASTLDSNTEAFF.